This TCR beta chain appears in the sequencing data of a study of early T cells in non-severe SARS-CoV-2 infection. Study details: The chains were unpaired, and the sequenced material was bulk RNA from unsorted whole blood. Findings of the study overall: Matching against VDJdb likely underestimated virus-specific expansions, favoring anti-spike CD8.

Researchers attached unique molecular identifiers to individual cDNA molecules. MiXCR was run by TCRdb on the 5' RACE reads, yielding one entry per CDR3 protein. The profile shows roughly 57,000 distinct CDR3 sequences, 13% of them singletons. This clonotype came up many times. Its antigen is unidentified. The CDR3 spans 15 residues. The V end was cut by 2 bases, the J end by 7 bases, with 15 bases between. The receptor comes from an adult who was a healthcare worker with PCR-confirmed SARS-CoV-2 infection or an uninfected control (not recorded which). Sequenced material: whole blood, taken at baseline. This chain uses TRBV12-3 or TRBV12-4 with TRBJ1-5; possibly TRBD1 for D (6 bases). The CDR3 nucleotides are TGTGCCAGCAGTTTAATGGGGGGCTCAGGGCAGCCCCAGCATTTT. Residues: CASSLMGGSGQPQHF.